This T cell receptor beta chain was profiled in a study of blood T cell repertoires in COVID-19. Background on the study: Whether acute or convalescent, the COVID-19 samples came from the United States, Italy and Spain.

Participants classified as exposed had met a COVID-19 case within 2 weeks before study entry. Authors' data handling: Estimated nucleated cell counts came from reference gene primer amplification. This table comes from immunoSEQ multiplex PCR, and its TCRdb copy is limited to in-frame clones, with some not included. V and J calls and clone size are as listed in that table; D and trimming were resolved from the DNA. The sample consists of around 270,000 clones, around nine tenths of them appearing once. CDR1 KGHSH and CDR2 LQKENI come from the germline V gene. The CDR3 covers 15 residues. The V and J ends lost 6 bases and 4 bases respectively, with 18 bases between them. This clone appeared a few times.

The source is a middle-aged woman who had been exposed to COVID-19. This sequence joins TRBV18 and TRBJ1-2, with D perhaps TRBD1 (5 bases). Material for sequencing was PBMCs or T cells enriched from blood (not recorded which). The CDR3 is CASSPAFGGGYGYTF. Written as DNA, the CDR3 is TGTGCCAGCTCCCCCGCCTTTGGGGGAGGCTATGGCTACACCTTC.